The T cell receptor (beta chain) described here comes from a study of T cell repertoires in aging, cancer and after chemotherapy. Study conclusions and caveats: Median generation probability rose over the chemotherapy interval in each cancer cohort, suggesting rebound thymic output. In healthy donors, age-related TCR diversity loss mainly reflected lost richness.

Details on this clonotype: What it binds is unknown.

A mixed TRB-A/B primer pool amplified rearranged TRB by multiplex touch-down PCR. TCRdb called the multiplex PCR reads again in MiXCR, with one record for every CDR3 protein. The table shows several thousand distinct CDR3 sequences, with about 38% occurring only once. CDR3 length: 13 residues. V was clipped by 0 bases and J by 11 bases, with 13 bases between them. Germline values: CDR1 SGHNT, CDR2 YENEEA. The template was genomic DNA from peripheral blood, not RNA. The source material was blood. The sequence came from a human donor with a solid tumor. The chain joins TRBV11-3 to TRBJ1-1; the D gene is possibly TRBD1 (5 bases). This CDR3 is CASSLDQGTGAFF. CDR3 in DNA: TGTGCCAGCAGCTTAGATCAGGGTACTGGGGCTTTCTTT.